A single sample is the source of the 29 T cell receptor beta chains below, sequenced in a study of blood T cell repertoires in COVID-19. Produced via immunoSEQ multiplex PCR; TCRdb's table is partial and in-frame only. The profile shows some 100,000 clones, more than 60% of them singletons. The source material was peripheral blood. The receptors were sampled from a man aged 50 or older with acute or convalescent COVID-19.

This clone was recorded a few times. J is TRBJ1-6 and V is TRBV5-3; D call uncertain. TRBV5-3 is reported as an ORF; its role is uncertain. This CDR3 region has 17 residues. V was clipped by 0 bases and J by 0 bases, with 10 bases between them. The CDR3 region is CARSLVLVDSYNSPLHF. In nucleotides, the CDR3 is TGTGCCAGAAGCTTGGTTTTAGTTGACTCCTATAATTCACCCCTCCACTTT.

This chain uses TRBV10-1 with TRBJ2-7; 8 bases match TRBD1. Per the germline V gene, CDR1 is WNHNN and CDR2 is SYGVQD (reference sequence). The CDR3 has 16 residues. J was trimmed by 7 bases and V by 3 bases; bases with no gene match: 14. As DNA, the CDR3 is TGCGCCAGCAGTGAAATCCGGGACAGGCCCCTGAGAGAGCAGTACTTC. It yields the protein CASSEIRDRPLREQYF.

The chain carries TRBV25-1 and TRBJ2-1; TRBD2 matches at 13 bases. V was pared by 4 bases and J by 10 bases, with 13 bases of the junction left unmatched. The V gene's germline CDR1 is MGHDK and CDR2 SYGVNS. The CDR3 covers 17 residues. The CDR3 loop reads CASSASNPGLAGLEQFF. The DNA for the CDR3 is TGTGCCAGCAGTGCCTCTAATCCGGGACTAGCGGGGTTGGAGCAGTTCTTC. The full variable domain, its missing parts supplied by reference TRBV25-1 and TRBJ2-1, is EADIYQTPRYLVIGTGKKITLECSQTMGHDKMYWYQQDPGMELHLIHYSYGVNSTEKGDLSSESTVSRIRTEHFPLTLESARPSHTSQYLCASSASNPGLAGLEQFFGPGTRLTVL.

This chain links TRBV7-6 with TRBJ2-1, with D possibly matching TRBD2 (6 bases). The CDR3 has 16 amino acids. The ends were cut back, 2 bases at V and 4 bases at J, with 15 bases in the middle. The V gene's germline CDR1 is SGHVS and CDR2 FNYEAQ. This CDR3 is CASSLRGTSRYNEQFF. CDR3 bases: TGTGCCAGCAGCTTAAGGGGAACTAGCCGGTACAATGAGCAGTTCTTC.

This clone has a handful of counts. This rearrangement joins TRBV2 to TRBJ2-3; TRBD1 agrees at 8 bases. V was clipped by 7 bases and J by 3 bases; unmatched bases: 9. The CDR3 is made up of 15 amino acids. The germline gives CDR1 SNHLY, CDR2 FYNNEI. DNA of the CDR3: TGTGCCAGCATGACCGACAGGGGTTTTACAGATACGCAGTATTTT. Its translation is CASMTDRGFTDTQYF.

CDR3 nucleotide sequence: TGTGCCACCGCCGATCAGATTCTCGCAGATACGCAGTATTTT. Translating gives CATADQILADTQYF. V and J are TRBV15 and TRBJ2-3; unclear D gene. Germline-derived CDR1 and CDR2 are LNHNV and YYDKDF (reference sequence). The CDR3 totals 14 residues. Trimming left V 8 bases short and J 4 bases short, with 16 bases between.

The chain uses TRBV12-3 or TRBV12-4 and TRBJ1-2; TRBD1 matches at 7 bases. V trimming: 5 bases; J trimming: 4 bases; junction bases outside the gene matches: 4. CDR3 length: 13 residues. CDR3 nucleotides: TGTGCCAGCAGTCGACAGGGAGGCTATGGCTACACCTTC. Its translation is CASSRQGGYGYTF.

The chain combines TRBV19 with TRBJ1-6, with 7 bases lining up with TRBD1. Germline V gene data show CDR1 as LNHDA and CDR2 as SQIVND (reference sequence). This CDR3 comprises 14 residues. V shed 4 bases and J 5 bases; nucleotides not matched to a gene: 2. The CDR3 bases are TGTGCCAGTAGTAAGGGACAGAATAATTCACCCCTCCACTTT. It translates to CASSKGQNNSPLHF.

This chain connects TRBV13 to TRBJ1-2; the D gene is possibly TRBD1 (5 bases). This CDR3 contains 13 residues. Germline V gene sequence: CDR1 PRHDT, CDR2 FYEKMQ (reference sequence). Trimming shortened V by 0 bases and J by 4 bases, and 6 bases separated the two germline ends. The CDR3 nucleotides are TGTGCCAGCAGCTTAGGCAGGGCCTATGGCTACACCTTC. It specifies CASSLGRAYGYTF.

The J gene is TRBJ1-4, the V gene TRBV10-3, with 10 bases that match TRBD1. With V trimmed by 8 bases and J by 7 bases, 7 bases remained unmatched. The CDR3 length is 14 residues. Germline V gene sequence: CDR1 ENHRY, CDR2 SYGVKD. The DNA for the CDR3 is TGTGCCATCCGGGGGGACAGGGGTAGTGAAAAACTGTTTTTT. Protein: CAIRGDRGSEKLFF.

The V and J genes are TRBV5-4 and TRBJ2-5, with a weak D call TRBD1 (6 bases). The CDR3 has 14 amino acids. Germline-derived CDR1 and CDR2 are SGHNT and YYREEE (reference sequence). The V and J ends lost 4 bases and 2 bases respectively, with 12 bases between them. The CDR3: CASSPTGFQETQYF. For the CDR3, the DNA is TGTGCCAGCAGCCCGACAGGCTTTCAAGAGACCCAGTACTTC.

The chain links TRBV27 to TRBJ1-2, with no clear D. The length of the CDR3 is 14 residues. Germline CDR1 is MNHEY and CDR2 is SMNVEV (reference sequence). Trimming removed 2 bases from V and 1 base from J, with 8 bases in between. CDR3 DNA: TGTGCCAGCAGTTTAAGAAAACATAACTATGGCTACACCTTC. Translated, it gives CASSLRKHNYGYTF.

The CDR3 sequence is CAISEVGGNNQPQHF. The CDR3 nucleotides are TGTGCCATCAGTGAGGTGGGGGGGAACAATCAGCCCCAGCATTTT. This sequence joins TRBV10-3 and TRBJ1-5, with D maybe TRBD1 (5 bases). V lost 2 bases, J lost 3 bases, and 11 bases lay in between. The germline gives CDR1 ENHRY, CDR2 SYGVKD. The CDR3 sequence is 15 residues long.

The rearrangement joins TRBV19 to TRBJ1-2, with unresolved D. The CDR3 is 17 residues long. Deletions cut 1 base from V and 1 base from J, with 16 bases between. Germline V gene lookup returns CDR1 LNHDA and CDR2 SQIVND (reference sequence). This chain's CDR3 is CASSIGIRRRINYGYTF. The CDR3 region has the DNA TGTGCCAGTAGTATAGGGATCCGCAGGCGCATTAACTATGGCTACACCTTC.

Comment on this clone: The identical CDR3 is also encoded by other nucleotide sequences in the sample. This chain uses TRBV9 with TRBJ2-7; 8 positions agree with TRBD2. The trim removed 0 bases at V and 0 bases at J, leaving 2 bases unmatched. In germline, CDR1 is SGDLS, CDR2 YYNGEE. The CDR3 length is 15 residues. The CDR3 DNA is TGTGCCAGCAGCGTAGGCCTAGCGGGCTCCTACGAGCAGTACTTC. The encoded protein is CASSVGLAGSYEQYF.

This clone occurred once. This rearrangement joins TRBV10-2 to TRBJ1-3; D is possibly TRBD1 (5 bases). The CDR3 is 14 residues long. V lost 4 bases, J lost 2 bases, and 9 bases lay in between. CDR1 and CDR2 from the germline V gene are WSHSY and SAAADI. The CDR3 sequence is CASSGGEPGNTIYF. DNA for the CDR3: TGCGCCAGCAGTGGGGGGGAACCTGGAAACACCATATATTTT.

V gene TRBV28 combines with J gene TRBJ1-1; TRBD1 might be the D (5 bases). The CDR3 is made up of 15 amino acids. Deletions cut 1 base from V and 3 bases from J, with 12 bases between. Germline loops: CDR1 MDHEN, CDR2 SYDVKM. The CDR3 here is CASSLFTPGHTEAFF. CDR3 sequence (DNA): TGTGCCAGCAGTTTATTCACCCCAGGGCACACTGAAGCTTTCTTT.

The V call is TRBV29-1, the J call TRBJ1-2, with a weak D call TRBD1 (6 bases). V was clipped by 4 bases and J by 3 bases, with 12 bases between them. CDR3 length equals 13 residues. Per germline, CDR1 SQVTM and CDR2 ANQGSEA. The CDR3 loop is CSVATGSDYGYTF. The CDR3, as DNA: TGCAGCGTTGCTACAGGGTCGGACTATGGCTACACCTTC.

V usage is TRBV4-1 and J usage is TRBJ1-2, with 10 bases fitting TRBD1. The CDR3 is 14 residues long. Germline lookup yields CDR1 MGHRA and CDR2 YSYEKL. The junction had 7 bases not matched to a gene; V was cut back by 5 bases and J by 7 bases. The CDR3 spells CASSRPGQGSGYTF. CDR3 DNA: TGCGCCAGCAGCAGACCGGGACAGGGGTCTGGCTACACCTTC.

This clone was recorded many times. V gene TRBV6-6 combines with J gene TRBJ1-2; the match to TRBD1 covers 8 bases. Germline assignment: CDR1 MNHNY and CDR2 SVGAGI (reference sequence). Losses at the gene ends were 6 bases for V and 2 bases for J; bases not matched to a gene: 2. The CDR3 is 13 amino acids. In DNA, the CDR3 is TGTGCCAGCAGGACAGGGGCAAACTATGGCTACACCTTC. This sequence encodes CASRTGANYGYTF.

This chain connects TRBV3-1 (or the pseudogene TRBV3-2) to TRBJ1-1; D is unclear. The CDR3 has 15 residues. The V and J ends lost 0 bases and 5 bases respectively, with 13 bases between them. Per the germline V gene, CDR1 is LGHDT and CDR2 is YNNKEL (reference sequence). CDR3 loop: CASSQEGGRGTEAFF. The CDR3 DNA reads as TGTGCCAGCAGCCAAGAAGGAGGGCGAGGGACTGAAGCTTTCTTT.

The V and J genes are TRBV30 and TRBJ1-2; TRBD1 matches 7 bases. This CDR3 spans 13 amino acids. CDR1 is GTSNPN and CDR2 is SVGIG in the germline V gene (reference sequence). With 2 bases clipped from V and 4 bases from J, the junction kept 4 bases outside the gene matches. CDR3 nucleotide sequence: TGTGCCTGGAGTATCTCAGGGGGCTATGGCTACACCTTC. Protein sequence: CAWSISGGYGYTF.

V and J are TRBV7-9 and TRBJ2-2; 7 bases are shared with TRBD2. CDR1 and CDR2 from the germline V gene are SEHNR and FQNEAQ (reference sequence). The trim removed 5 bases at V and 3 bases at J, leaving 6 bases unmatched. This CDR3 has 15 residues. CDR3 loop: CASSPTRGDTGELFF. As DNA, the CDR3 is TGTGCCAGCAGCCCCACTCGGGGGGACACCGGGGAGCTGTTTTTT.

The chain employs TRBV7-8 and TRBJ2-1; D unresolved. The CDR3 sequence is 13 residues long. CDR1 SGHVS and CDR2 FQNEAQ come from the germline V gene. V gave up 4 bases and J gave up 9 bases, with 13 bases separating them. This chain's CDR3 is CASSSGQVGEQFF. DNA for the CDR3: TGTGCCAGCAGCTCTGGGCAGGTGGGTGAGCAGTTCTTC.

V is TRBV19 and J is TRBJ2-5; unclear D gene. Trimming left V 5 bases short and J 5 bases short, with 9 bases between. Germline V CDR1 and CDR2: LNHDA, SQIVND (reference sequence). CDR3 length: 12 amino acids. CDR3 bases: TGTGCCAGTAGTTTCAGGATGGAGACCCAGTACTTC. This codes for CASSFRMETQYF.

The genes are TRBV19 and TRBJ2-5; 8 nucleotides align to TRBD1. V gave up 4 bases and J gave up 4 bases; unmatched junction bases: 5. This CDR3 comprises 14 residues. In germline, CDR1 is LNHDA, CDR2 SQIVND (reference sequence). The DNA of the CDR3 is TGTGCCAGTAGTAGCTTACAGGGGGTAGAGACCCAGTACTTC. This gives the protein CASSSLQGVETQYF.

V and J are TRBV7-3 and TRBJ2-7; 8 nucleotides agree with TRBD1. V dropped 5 bases and J dropped 5; count of bases not matched to a gene: 8. The CDR3 runs 14 residues. Germline lookup yields CDR1 SGHTA and CDR2 FQGTGA. DNA for the CDR3: TGTGCCAGCAGCAACCCCGGACAGGGACACGAGCAGTACTTC. Protein sequence: CASSNPGQGHEQYF.

This clone came up once. This chain connects TRBV6-5 to TRBJ1-1, with D maybe TRBD1 (6 bases). The CDR3 consists of 15 residues. The germline gives CDR1 MNHEY, CDR2 SVGAGI. V was trimmed by 0 bases and J by 5 bases, leaving 13 bases between them. The CDR3 protein is CASSYSTGGRTEAFF. DNA of the CDR3: TGTGCCAGCAGTTACTCGACCGGGGGGCGGACTGAAGCTTTCTTT.

The rearrangement links TRBV5-4 to TRBJ2-5; 8 bases fit TRBD2. V shed 3 bases and J 7 bases; nucleotides not matched to a gene: 8. The germline CDR1 and CDR2 sequences are SGHNT and YYREEE (reference sequence). The CDR3 loop spans 14 amino acids. The CDR3 nucleotides read TGTGCCAGCAGCTCTAAGGACCGGGGGGGGACCCAGTACTTC. Protein product: CASSSKDRGGTQYF.